Sequencing of this TCR beta chain was carried out in a study of PD-L1 blockade in urothelial cancer. Across the study: Blood was subjected to analysis at 3 weeks (second dose) and 6 weeks following treatment start. Typically, measured as a median, blood samples had over 120,000 T cells. Findings of the study overall: Patients who had durable benefit saw their tumor-associated blood clones expand more at 3 weeks.

The table came from immunoSEQ multiplex PCR; TCRdb's copy has only in-frame clones and leaves some out. The sample holds some 100,000 clones; around 90% are singletons and the top ten take about 0.91%. About this clone itself: The antigen is undetermined.

Locally advanced or metastatic urothelial carcinoma affected all patients. Trimming took off 0 bases at V and 6 bases at J, with 34 bases between the two ends. Germline CDR1 is SQVTM and CDR2 is ANQGSEA. The CDR3 covers 21 residues. V usage is TRBV29-1 and J usage is TRBJ2-3, with a possible D match to TRBD1 (10 bases). This clonotype was sampled from a woman older than 75 with urothelial cancer. Source: PBMCs, taken around atezolizumab (anti-PD-L1) treatment. CDR3 sequence reads: CSVEDLGQGKVSGSPWDTQYF. CDR3 sequence (DNA): TGCAGCGTTGAAGATCTGGGACAGGGGAAGGTTAGCGGGAGTCCTTGGGATACGCAGTATTTT.